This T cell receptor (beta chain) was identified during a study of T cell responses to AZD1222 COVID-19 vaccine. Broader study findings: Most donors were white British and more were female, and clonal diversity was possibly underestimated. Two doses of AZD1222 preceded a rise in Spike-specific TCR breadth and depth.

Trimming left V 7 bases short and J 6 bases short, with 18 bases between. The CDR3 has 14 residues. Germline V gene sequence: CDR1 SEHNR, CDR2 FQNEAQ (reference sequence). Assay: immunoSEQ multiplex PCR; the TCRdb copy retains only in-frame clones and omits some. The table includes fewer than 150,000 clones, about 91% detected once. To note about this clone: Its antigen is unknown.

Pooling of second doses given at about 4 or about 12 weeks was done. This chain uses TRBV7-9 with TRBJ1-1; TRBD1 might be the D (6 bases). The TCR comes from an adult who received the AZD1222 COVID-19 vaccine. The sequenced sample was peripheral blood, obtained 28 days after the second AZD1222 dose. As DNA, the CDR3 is TGTGCCAGCATATGGGGGGCGGGCGACGCTGAAGCTTTCTTT. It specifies CASIWGAGDAEAFF.